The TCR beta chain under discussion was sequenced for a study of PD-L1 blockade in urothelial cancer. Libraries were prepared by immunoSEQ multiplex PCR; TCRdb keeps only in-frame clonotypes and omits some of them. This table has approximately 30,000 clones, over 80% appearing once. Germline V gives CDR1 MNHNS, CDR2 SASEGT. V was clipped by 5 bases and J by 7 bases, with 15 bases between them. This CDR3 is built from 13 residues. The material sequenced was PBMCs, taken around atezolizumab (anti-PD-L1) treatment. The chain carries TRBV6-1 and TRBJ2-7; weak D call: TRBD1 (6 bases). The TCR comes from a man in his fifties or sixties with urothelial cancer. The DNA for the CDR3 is TGTGCCAGCAGTTCCTCAGGGGTTGAGGAGCAGTACTTC. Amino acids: CASSSSGVEEQYF.